This T cell receptor (beta chain) was obtained from a study of OX40 agonist ivuxolimab in advanced cancers. Study-level information: Prior anti-PD-1, anti-PD-L1 or anti-CTLA-4 therapy was allowed; over 30% had some.

Patients were ruled out by autoimmune disease history or systemic immunosuppression. The method was immunoSEQ multiplex PCR; TCRdb's version includes in-frame clones alone and lacks a portion of them. The table has about 72,000 clones, roughly 80% seen once. V lost 0 bases, J lost 10 bases, and 16 bases lay in between. The CDR3 length is 14 residues. Germline V lookup: CDR1 MGHRA, CDR2 YSYEKL. V gene TRBV4-1 combines with J gene TRBJ2-7, with D perhaps TRBD1 (5 bases). The origin of this receptor is an adult with an advanced solid tumor such as melanoma, head and neck, liver or kidney cancer. Sequenced material: CD4+ or CD8+ T cells sorted from blood, taken in a trial of the OX40 agonist ivuxolimab. The CDR3 loop is CASSQEPPGFEQYF. In DNA form, the CDR3 reads TGCGCCAGCAGCCAAGAGCCCCCAGGGTTCGAACAGTACTTC.